This T cell receptor (beta chain) was documented in a study of blood T cell repertoires in COVID-19. TCRdb's table, derived via immunoSEQ multiplex PCR, lists solely in-frame clones and lacks some. The table has 250,000 to 300,000 clones, over 75% seen once. The CDR3 has 14 residues. Trimming removed 4 bases from V and 7 bases from J; junction bases left unmatched: 9. Germline V gene data show CDR1 as LNHDA and CDR2 as SQIVND (reference sequence). This clone was detected only once. The specimen sequenced was peripheral blood. The V and J genes are TRBV19 and TRBJ1-2, with 7 bases fitting TRBD1. The sequence derives from a woman in her seventies with COVID-19, enrolled during active disease. CDR3: CASSRLQGSGGYTF. Written as DNA, the CDR3 is TGTGCCAGTAGTAGATTACAGGGGAGTGGTGGCTACACCTTC.